The T cell receptor beta chain described here comes from a study of technical replicates of blood from a few donors. This clone was recorded once. The protocol was immunoSEQ multiplex PCR, while the TCRdb copy is restricted to in-frame clones and leaves out a portion. The sample lists about 84,000 clones, 98% seen once, with approximately 0.15% in the top ten. The CDR3 is 14 residues long. The trim removed 1 base at V and 2 bases at J, leaving 3 bases unmatched. Germline CDR1 reads SGHRS; CDR2 reads YFSETQ. Sequencing used T cells isolated from PBMCs. The chain joins TRBV5-1 to TRBJ2-7, with 7 bases aligning to TRBD1. This TCR was sampled from a human donor in good health. The CDR3 DNA follows: TGCGCCAGCAGCTTGCGGCAGGGGGCCTACGAGCAGTACTTC. Residues: CASSLRQGAYEQYF.